This T cell receptor (beta chain) derives from a study of CD8+CD57+ T cells in acquired aplastic anemia. Across the whole study: The study obtained an average of 3.2 ug of DNA from sorted CD4+ and CD8+ cells. Healthy CD8+ samples averaged approximately 11 million reads. Study results and limitations: Both patients and controls carried the same twenty-nine CD8+ CDR3 sequences. For CD8+ Simpson's diversity, patients and controls showed no significant difference.

This CDR3 contains 14 residues. Germline V gene sequence: CDR1 SGHRS, CDR2 YFSETQ. Trimming removed 1 base from V and 1 base from J, with 8 bases in between. Genomic DNA, the template, was used for profiling of the TCR beta VDJ and CDR3. In TCRdb, the reads were re-called with MiXCR into one record per CDR3 protein. The sample consists of 400,000 to 450,000 distinct CDR3 sequences, around 72% of them appearing once. This clonotype was observed many times. What it recognizes is unknown. The chain links TRBV5-1 to TRBJ1-1; D remains ambiguous. The receptor was isolated from a human donor in good health, serving as a control. The sequenced sample consisted of sorted CD4+, CD8+, or CD8+CD57+ T cells (not recorded which) from PBMCs. Here the CDR3 reads CASSLPVKNTEAFF. The CDR3 DNA reads TGCGCCAGCAGCTTGCCCGTTAAGAACACTGAAGCTTTCTTT.